This TCR beta chain is from a study of T cells in narcolepsy. The wider study: Donors had narcolepsy type 1 or type 2, or were healthy controls.

Study-level points and caveats: Some memory CD4+ repertoires had no autoreactive clone sequences. Comparing one patient's CSF and blood CD4+ clonotypes highlighted HCRT- and TRIB2-specific autoreactive clonotypes. Blood of same and different patients, but not healthy controls, reportedly held recurring autoreactive clonotypes.

Regarding this clone: Its antigen is undetermined.

The CDR3 totals 15 residues. Germline trimming cut 5 bases from V and 7 bases from J; bases unmatched to any gene: 9. CDR1 is LNHDA and CDR2 is SQIVND in the germline V gene (reference sequence). The data were produced by immunoSEQ multiplex PCR, yet TCRdb's version contains in-frame clones alone and is incomplete. The sample has 20,000 to 30,000 clones, more than 70% seen once. This chain joins TRBV19 and TRBJ1-4; 8 nucleotides agree with TRBD1. The sequenced material came from CD45RA- memory CD4+ T cells from PBMCs. This sequence originates from a human donor with narcolepsy. The CDR3 is CASSVRTGRSEKLFF. Here the CDR3 DNA reads TGTGCCAGTAGTGTCCGGACAGGGAGGTCTGAAAAACTGTTTTTT.